This TCR beta chain was sequenced for a study of identical twins listed by TCRdb under 2016. A note on the overall study: To test whether fetal clonotypes persist, this study deep-sequenced TCR alpha and beta repertoires from monozygotic twins, from unrelated adults of various ages, and from cord blood. Replicate twin experiments were performed at different times using different library preparation protocols to rule out contamination.

V and J are trimmed by 6 bases and 2 bases, and the gene matches miss 6 bases of the junction. The CDR1 and CDR2 encoded by the germline V gene (reference sequence) are LNHDA and SQIVND. Counted from cysteine to phenylalanine, this CDR3 has 15 amino acids. The retained sequence is limited to the CDR3, 45 bases, with the frame set at the first base. Receptor libraries were prepared by 5' RACE. Sequenced using an Illumina HiSeq 2000. A universal primer binding site was introduced by template switching, and a unique molecular identifier was present in the final cDNA, enabling accurate counting of TCR cDNA molecules. Specific primers in the conserved constant-segment region were used to synthesize first-strand cDNA for TCR alpha and beta chains. Each cDNA library was double barcoded, with a SMART-Mk sample barcode plus Illumina barcodes, to control for contamination. TruSeq adapter sequences and Illumina sample barcodes were added in two successive PCR steps. Sequencing of the TCR alpha and beta cDNA libraries was done on the Illumina HiSeq platform using custom primers. On the authors' methods: MiGEC processed the raw reads to extract unique molecular identifiers, while MiXCR was used to determine the CDR3 positions. For each individual, recombination models were inferred using an EM algorithm with the repgenHMM and IGoR tools. The tcR package in R was used for shared clonotype analysis, with sharing normalized by the product of cloneset sizes. To study raw recombination free of thymic and clonal selection effects, out-of-frame nonproductive sequences were analyzed. In-frame beta chains were kept once TCRdb had trimmed the public reads at Q25 with fastp and called clones with MiXCR. Every entry covers one CDR3 protein and lists the most common genes and DNA from its rows. The V and J calls reflect TCRdb's pipeline rather than the authors' work. The sample table lists 690,000 or so distinct CDR3 sequences, more than 6.5% of them with a count of one. Of the sample, around 0.98% falls within the top ten clones.

Notes on this clonotype: This clone's antigen is unknown. Per-base qualities were not stored, and no clone one base away is much larger.

What the research found in general, with its limitations: In monozygotic twins, recombination models systematically underestimated out-of-frame TCR alpha sharing, but the models matched the sharing seen between unrelated individuals. Conclusions relied on cross-sectional statistical analysis, since the same donors could not be followed over many years. Fewer insertions were carried by abundant cord blood beta clonotypes; a weaker similar trend was observed in young adult naive repertoires, while no such trend was observed in memory repertoires. A weaker excess of twin sharing was found in beta out-of-frame sequences because the signal-to-noise ratio was lowered by fewer shared sequences. Invariant T cells such as MAIT and iNKT could partly confound zero-insertion analyses, though diverse VJ usage argued against this for most clonotypes. Compared with coincidental sharing between unrelated individuals, out-of-frame TCR alpha sequences shared between twins had an excess of sequences with low generation probability.

Every donor was a healthy Caucasian. Three pairs of female monozygotic twins, all aged about 18 to 30 years, were included in the twin cohort. The RNA used for TCR libraries was isolated from peripheral blood mononuclear cells. These data are also associated with another study on yellow fever vaccine responses in identical twins. The second study reports: The T cell response to vaccination in identical twins was reported by the authors to appear partly convergent and partly personalized. In the study, vaccine-responding T cell clones were precisely tracked in identical twins.

The V and J genes are TRBV19 and TRBJ1-5; 8 of the junction bases match TRBD1. The source material was PBMCs. This sequence was found in a young woman in good health. The nucleotide sequence is given as TGTGCCAGTAGCCGGACAGGGTCCGGCAATCAGCCCCAGCATTTT. This gives the protein CASSRTGSGNQPQHF.